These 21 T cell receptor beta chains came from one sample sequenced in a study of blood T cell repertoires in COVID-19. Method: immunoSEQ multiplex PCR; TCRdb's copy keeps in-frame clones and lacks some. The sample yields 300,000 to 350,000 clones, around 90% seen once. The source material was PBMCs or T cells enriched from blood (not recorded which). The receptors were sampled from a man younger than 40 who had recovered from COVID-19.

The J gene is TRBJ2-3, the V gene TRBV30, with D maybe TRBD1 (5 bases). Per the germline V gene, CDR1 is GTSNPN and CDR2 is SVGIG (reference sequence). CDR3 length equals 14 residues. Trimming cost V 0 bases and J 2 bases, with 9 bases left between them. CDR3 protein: CAWSVSGITDTQYF. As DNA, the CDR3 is TGTGCCTGGAGTGTATCAGGGATCACAGATACGCAGTATTTT. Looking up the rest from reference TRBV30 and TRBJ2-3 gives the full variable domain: SQTIHQWPATLVQPVGSPLSLECTVEGTSNPNLYWYRQAAGRGLQLLFYSVGIGQISSEVPQNLSASRPQDRQFILSSKKLLLSDSGFYLCAWSVSGITDTQYFGPGTRLTVL.

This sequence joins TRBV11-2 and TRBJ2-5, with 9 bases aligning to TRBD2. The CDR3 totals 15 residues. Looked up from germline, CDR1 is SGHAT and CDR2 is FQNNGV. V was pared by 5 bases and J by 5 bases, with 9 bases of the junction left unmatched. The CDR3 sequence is CASSGSGGQAETQYF. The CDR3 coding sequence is TGTGCCAGCAGCGGTAGCGGGGGACAAGCGGAGACCCAGTACTTC.

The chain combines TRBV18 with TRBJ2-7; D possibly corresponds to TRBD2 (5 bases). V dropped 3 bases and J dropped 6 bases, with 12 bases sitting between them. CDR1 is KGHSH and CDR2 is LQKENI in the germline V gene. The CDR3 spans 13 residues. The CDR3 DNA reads TGTGCCAGCTCACCCGTTGGAGAGGGCGAGCAGTACTTC. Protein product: CASSPVGEGEQYF.

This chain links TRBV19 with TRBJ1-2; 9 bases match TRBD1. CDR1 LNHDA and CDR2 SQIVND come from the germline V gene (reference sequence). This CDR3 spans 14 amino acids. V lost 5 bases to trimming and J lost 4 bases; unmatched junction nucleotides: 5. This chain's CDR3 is CASSAQGAVYGYTF. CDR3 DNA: TGTGCCAGTAGTGCACAGGGGGCGGTCTATGGCTACACCTTC. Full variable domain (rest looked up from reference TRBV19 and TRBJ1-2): DGGITQSPKYLFRKEGQNVTLSCEQNLNHDAMYWYRQDPGQGLRLIYYSQIVNDFQKGDIAEGYSVSREKKESFPLTVTSAQKNPTAFYLCASSAQGAVYGYTFGSGTRLTVV.

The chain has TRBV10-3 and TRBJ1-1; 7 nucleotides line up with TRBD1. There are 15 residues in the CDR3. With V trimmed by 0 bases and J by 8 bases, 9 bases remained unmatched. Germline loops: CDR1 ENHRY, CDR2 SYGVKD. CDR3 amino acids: CAISESMGTALEAFF. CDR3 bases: TGTGCCATCAGTGAGTCGATGGGGACAGCTTTAGAAGCTTTCTTT.

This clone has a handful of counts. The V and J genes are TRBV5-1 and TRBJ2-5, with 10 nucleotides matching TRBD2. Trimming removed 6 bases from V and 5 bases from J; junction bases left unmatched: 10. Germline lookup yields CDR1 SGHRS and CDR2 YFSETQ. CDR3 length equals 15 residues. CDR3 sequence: CASKIAGGPGETQYF. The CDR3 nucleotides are TGCGCCAGCAAGATAGCGGGGGGCCCCGGGGAGACCCAGTACTTC.

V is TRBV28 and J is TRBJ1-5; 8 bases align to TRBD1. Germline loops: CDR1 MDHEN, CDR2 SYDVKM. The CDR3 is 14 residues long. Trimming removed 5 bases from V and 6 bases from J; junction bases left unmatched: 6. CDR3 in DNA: TGTGCCAGCAGTCGGGACAGGAGGTTTCAGCCCCAGCATTTT. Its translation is CASSRDRRFQPQHF.

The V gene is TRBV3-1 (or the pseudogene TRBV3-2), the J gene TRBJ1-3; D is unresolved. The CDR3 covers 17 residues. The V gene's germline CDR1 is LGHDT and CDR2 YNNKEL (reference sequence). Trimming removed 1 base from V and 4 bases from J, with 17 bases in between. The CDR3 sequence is CASSQGTGVLRGNTIYF. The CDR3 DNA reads TGTGCCAGCAGCCAAGGGACTGGCGTGCTGAGGGGAAACACCATATATTTT.

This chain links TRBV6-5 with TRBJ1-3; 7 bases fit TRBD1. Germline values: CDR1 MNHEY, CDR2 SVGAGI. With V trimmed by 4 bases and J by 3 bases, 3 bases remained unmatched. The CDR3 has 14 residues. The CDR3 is CASSFDRVGNTIYF. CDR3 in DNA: TGTGCCAGCAGTTTCGACAGGGTTGGAAACACCATATATTTT.

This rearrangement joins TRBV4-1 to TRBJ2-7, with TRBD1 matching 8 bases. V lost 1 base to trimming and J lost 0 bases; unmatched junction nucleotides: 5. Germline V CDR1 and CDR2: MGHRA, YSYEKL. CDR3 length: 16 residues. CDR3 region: CASSQGAGGASYEQYF. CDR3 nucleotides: TGCGCCAGCAGCCAAGGCGCAGGGGGCGCCTCCTACGAGCAGTACTTC.

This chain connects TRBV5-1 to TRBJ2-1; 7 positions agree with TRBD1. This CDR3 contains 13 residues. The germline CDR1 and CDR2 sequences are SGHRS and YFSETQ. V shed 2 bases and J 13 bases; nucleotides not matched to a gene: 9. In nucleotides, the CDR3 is TGCGCCAGCAGCTTACCGGGACAGTTATTTCAGTTCTTC. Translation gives CASSLPGQLFQFF. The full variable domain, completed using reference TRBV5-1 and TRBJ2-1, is KAGVTQTPRYLIKTRGQQVTLSCSPISGHRSVSWYQQTPGQGLQFLFEYFSETQRNKGNFPGRFSGRQFSNSRSEMNVSTLELGDSALYLCASSLPGQLFQFFGPGTRLTVL.

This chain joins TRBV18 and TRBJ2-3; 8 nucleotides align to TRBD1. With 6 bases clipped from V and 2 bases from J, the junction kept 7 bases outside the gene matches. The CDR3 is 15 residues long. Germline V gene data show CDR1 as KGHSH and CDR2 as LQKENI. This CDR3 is CASSPQGATTDTQYF. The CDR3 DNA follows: TGTGCCAGCTCTCCCCAGGGGGCGACCACAGATACGCAGTATTTT.

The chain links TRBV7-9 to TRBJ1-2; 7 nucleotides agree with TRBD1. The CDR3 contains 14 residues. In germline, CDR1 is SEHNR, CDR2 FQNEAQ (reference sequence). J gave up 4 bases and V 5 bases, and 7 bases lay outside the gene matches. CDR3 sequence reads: CASSRQGMVYGYTF. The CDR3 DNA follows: TGTGCCAGCAGCCGACAGGGTATGGTCTATGGCTACACCTTC. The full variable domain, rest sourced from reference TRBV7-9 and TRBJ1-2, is DTGVSQNPRHKITKRGQNVTFRCDPISEHNRLYWYRQTLGQGPEFLTYFQNEAQLEKSRLLSDRFSAERPKGSFSTLEIQRTEQGDSAMYLCASSRQGMVYGYTFGSGTRLTVV.

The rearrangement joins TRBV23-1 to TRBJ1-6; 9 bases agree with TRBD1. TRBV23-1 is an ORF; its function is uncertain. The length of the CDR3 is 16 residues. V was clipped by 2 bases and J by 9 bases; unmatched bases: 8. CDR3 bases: TGCGCCAGCAGTCAACCTTGTCCGGACAGGGGTTCACCCCTCCACTTT. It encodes CASSQPCPDRGSPLHF.

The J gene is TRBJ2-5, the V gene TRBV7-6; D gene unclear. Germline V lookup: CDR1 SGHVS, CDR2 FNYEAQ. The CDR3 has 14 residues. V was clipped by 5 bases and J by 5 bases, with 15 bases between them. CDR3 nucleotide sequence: TGTGCCAGCAGCCCAATAGCCCTCGGGGAGACCCAGTACTTC. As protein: CASSPIALGETQYF. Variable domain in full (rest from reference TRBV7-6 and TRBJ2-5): GAGVSQSPRYKVTKRGQDVALRCDPISGHVSLYWYRQALGQGPEFLTYFNYEAQQDKSGLPNDRFSAERPEGSISTLTIQRTEQRDSAMYRCASSPIALGETQYFGPGTRLLVL.

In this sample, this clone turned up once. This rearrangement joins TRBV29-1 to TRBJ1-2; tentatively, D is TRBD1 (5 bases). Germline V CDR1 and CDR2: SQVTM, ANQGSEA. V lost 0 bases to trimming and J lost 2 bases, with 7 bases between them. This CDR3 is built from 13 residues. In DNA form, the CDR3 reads TGCAGCGTTGAAGAATGGGGCAACTATGGCTACACCTTC. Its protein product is CSVEEWGNYGYTF. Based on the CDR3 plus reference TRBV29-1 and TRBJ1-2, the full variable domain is SAVISQKPSRDICQRGTSLTIQCQVDSQVTMMFWYRQQPGQSLTLIATANQGSEATYESGFVIDKFPISRPNLTFSTLTVSNMSPEDSSIYLCSVEEWGNYGYTFGSGTRLTVV.

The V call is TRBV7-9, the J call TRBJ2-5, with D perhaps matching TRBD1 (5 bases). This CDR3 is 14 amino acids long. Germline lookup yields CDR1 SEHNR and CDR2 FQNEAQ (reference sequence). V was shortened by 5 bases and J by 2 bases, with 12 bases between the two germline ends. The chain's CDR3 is CASSQQDSQETQYF. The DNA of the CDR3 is TGTGCCAGCAGCCAACAGGATTCTCAAGAGACCCAGTACTTC.

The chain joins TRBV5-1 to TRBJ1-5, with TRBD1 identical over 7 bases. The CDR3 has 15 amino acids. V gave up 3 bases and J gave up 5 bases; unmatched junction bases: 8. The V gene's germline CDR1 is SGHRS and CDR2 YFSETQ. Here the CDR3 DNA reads TGCGCCAGCAGCTATAAGACAGGGACGCATCAGCCCCAGCATTTT. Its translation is CASSYKTGTHQPQHF.

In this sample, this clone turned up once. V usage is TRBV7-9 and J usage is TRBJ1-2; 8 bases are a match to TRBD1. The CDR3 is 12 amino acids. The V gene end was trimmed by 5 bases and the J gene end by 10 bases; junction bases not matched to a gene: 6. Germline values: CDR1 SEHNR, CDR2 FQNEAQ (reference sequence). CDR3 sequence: CASSQEDRVYTF. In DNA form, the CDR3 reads TGTGCCAGCAGCCAAGAGGACAGGGTCTACACCTTC.

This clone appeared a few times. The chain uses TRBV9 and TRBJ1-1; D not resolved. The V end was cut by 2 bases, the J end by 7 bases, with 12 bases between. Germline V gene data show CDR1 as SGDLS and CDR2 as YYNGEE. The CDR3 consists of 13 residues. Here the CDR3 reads CASSVYVVGEAFF. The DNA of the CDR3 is TGTGCCAGCAGCGTGTATGTTGTCGGTGAAGCTTTCTTT.

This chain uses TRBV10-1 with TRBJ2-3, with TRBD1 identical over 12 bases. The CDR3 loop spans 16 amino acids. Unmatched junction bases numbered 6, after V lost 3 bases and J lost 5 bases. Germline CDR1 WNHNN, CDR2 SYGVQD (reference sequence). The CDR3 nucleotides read TGCGCCAGCAGTGACCGGGGACAGGGGGCTCGAGATACGCAGTATTTT. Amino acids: CASSDRGQGARDTQYF.